The clone carrying this T cell receptor beta chain was seen a few times. Its specificity is not known. This entry belongs to a study of early T cells in non-severe SARS-CoV-2 infection. Study-level information: Unpaired chains resulted from sequencing bulk RNA of unsorted whole blood.

From germline, CDR1 is SGHVS and CDR2 FQNEAQ. This CDR3 region has 15 residues. The junction had 2 bases not matched to a gene; V was cut back by 3 bases and J by 1 base. Study-level points and caveats: Private and CD4 specificities were missed by VDJdb matching, which favored anti-spike CD8 responses.

Unique molecular identifier tags were affixed to discrete cDNA molecules. TCRdb recomputed calls from the 5' RACE reads with MiXCR, one row per CDR3 protein. The table records 25,000 to 35,000 distinct CDR3 sequences, roughly 3.9% of them present only once. Sequences were obtained from whole blood. V usage is TRBV7-8 and J usage is TRBJ2-1; TRBD2 aligns across 8 bases. The receptor was derived from an adult who was a healthcare worker with PCR-confirmed SARS-CoV-2 infection or an uninfected control (not recorded which). The CDR3 nucleotides read TGTGCCAGCAGCTTTGCGGGGGGATCCTACAATGAGCAGTTCTTC. As protein: CASSFAGGSYNEQFF.